Listed below are T cell receptor beta chains from one sample, sequenced in a study of blood T cell repertoires in COVID-19. TCRdb's copy holds only in-frame clones and misses some; the assay was immunoSEQ multiplex PCR. The sample holds more than 50,000 clones; 85% to 90% are singletons and the top ten take about 13%. Material: peripheral blood. Receptors were obtained from a man in his sixties with active COVID-19. Each CDR3 is given with its conserved first and last residue. A D gene is named only where the DNA matches it firmly. Only part of the rows carry a size: once, few, many, or a class if the clone is expanded.

>TRBJ2-1|TRBD1|.|TRBV5-1
CASSTDRGNEQFF
TGCGCCAGCAGCACCGACAGGGGGAATGAGCAGTTCTTC
>TRBJ2-1|.|once|TRBV4-2
CASSILPSNEQFF
TGTGCCAGCAGCATCCTCCCTAGTAATGAGCAGTTCTTC
>TRBJ1-6|.|.|TRBV20-1
CSASRSSGGTGSPLHF
TGCAGTGCTAGTAGATCTTCGGGGGGCACGGGATCACCCCTCCACTTT
>TRBJ2-3|.|.|TRBV7-9
CASSLVGGGGTDTQYF
TGTGCCAGCAGCTTAGTTGGGGGCGGAGGCACAGATACGCAGTATTTT
>TRBJ1-4|.|.|TRBV11-1
CASKDSNEKLFF
TGTGCCAGCAAGGACTCGAATGAAAAACTGTTTTTT
>TRBJ1-1|.|.|TRBV10-3
CAIRRQGGSTEAFF
TGTGCCATCAGACGGCAGGGCGGATCCACTGAAGCTTTCTTT
>TRBJ2-5|TRBD2|.|TRBV3-1/TRBV3-2
CASSRGTSGTQYF
TGTGCCAGCAGCCGCGGGACTAGCGGGACCCAGTACTTC
>TRBJ1-6|.|.|TRBV3-1/TRBV3-2
CASSQRDNSPLHF
TGTGCCAGCAGCCAGAGAGATAATTCACCCCTCCACTTT
>TRBJ1-3|TRBD1|.|TRBV2
CASSRDSGVSGNTIYF
TGTGCCAGCAGTCGGGACAGTGGGGTCTCTGGAAACACCATATATTTT
>TRBJ2-7|.|few|TRBV5-1
CASSFERISYEQYF
TGCGCCAGCAGCTTTGAGCGGATCTCCTACGAGCAGTACTTC
>TRBJ1-2|.|.|TRBV16
CASSQSSVGRGYTF
TGTGCCAGCAGCCAATCGTCAGTGGGGAGAGGCTACACCTTC
>TRBJ1-1|TRBD1|once|TRBV28
CASSLTGTNTEAFF
TGTGCCAGCAGCCTGACAGGGACGAACACTGAAGCTTTCTTT
>TRBJ1-4|.|few|TRBV19
CASRRGGTTNEKLFF
TGTGCCAGTAGGCGGGGCGGAACAACTAATGAAAAACTGTTTTTT
>TRBJ1-4|.|.|TRBV19
CASSIGGTNEKLFF
TGTGCCAGTAGTATCGGAGGAACTAATGAAAAACTGTTTTTT
>TRBJ1-3|.|once|TRBV5-1
CASSFGTSGNTIYF
TGCGCCAGCAGCTTCGGGACATCAGGAAACACCATATATTTT
>TRBJ2-3|.|.|TRBV23-1
CASSLDGFNYTSTDTQYF
TGCGCCAGCAGTCTAGACGGGTTCAATTACACTAGCACAGATACGCAGTATTTT
>TRBJ2-3|TRBD2|.|TRBV6-2/TRBV6-3
CASSKGLAASTDTQYF
TGTGCCAGCAGTAAAGGACTAGCTGCTAGCACAGATACGCAGTATTTT
>TRBJ2-2|.|once|TRBV30
CAWNRDLNTGELFF
TGTGCCTGGAACCGGGACTTAAACACCGGGGAGCTGTTTTTT
>TRBJ1-1|.|.|TRBV20-1
CSASESPGYVTEAFF
TGCAGTGCTAGTGAAAGCCCAGGTTATGTCACTGAAGCTTTCTTT
>TRBJ2-1|.|.|TRBV28
CASSWVSSSGTLSDEQFF
TGTGCCAGCAGTTGGGTGTCCTCCTCGGGGACTTTGTCCGATGAGCAGTTCTTC
>TRBJ2-7|TRBD1|once|TRBV3-1/TRBV3-2
CASSLGTGSYEQYF
TGTGCCAGCAGCTTAGGGACAGGGAGCTACGAGCAGTACTTC
>TRBJ1-4|TRBD1|.|TRBV11-2
CASSLVGTGGEKLFF
TGTGCCAGCAGCTTAGTTGGGACAGGAGGGGAAAAACTGTTTTTT
>TRBJ1-5|TRBD1|.|TRBV7-9
CASSGGGGGNQPQHF
TGTGCCAGCAGCGGTGGAGGGGGCGGCAATCAGCCCCAGCATTTT
>TRBJ2-5|TRBD1|.|TRBV6-6
CASSVSTGVETQYF
TGTGCCAGCAGTGTATCGACAGGGGTTGAGACCCAGTACTTC
>TRBJ2-3|.|.|TRBV5-5
CALRDSSIRTPDTQYF
TGTGCCCTCCGGGACTCCTCAATTCGGACCCCAGATACGCAGTATTTT
>TRBJ2-3|.|.|TRBV6-5
CASSYSMGGAQYF
TGTGCCAGCAGTTACTCGATGGGGGGTGCGCAGTATTTT
>TRBJ2-3|TRBD2|.|TRBV5-1
CASSLGAGATTDTQYF
TGCGCCAGCAGTTTGGGAGCGGGGGCGACCACAGATACGCAGTATTTT
>TRBJ1-1|.|.|TRBV5-6
CASSLDSLNTEAFF
TGTGCCAGCAGCTTGGACAGCCTGAACACTGAAGCTTTCTTT
>TRBJ2-7|TRBD2|.|TRBV6-4
CASSAGTSGNYEQYF
TGTGCCAGCAGCGCTGGGACTAGCGGGAACTACGAGCAGTACTTT
>TRBJ1-6|.|.|TRBV9
CASSVKATDSPLHF
TGTGCCAGCAGCGTAAAAGCCACGGATTCACCCCTCCACTTT
>TRBJ2-3|.|.|TRBV2
CASSEIVGGARGDTQYF
TGTGCCAGCAGTGAGATTGTTGGGGGGGCAAGGGGAGATACGCAGTATTTT
>TRBJ2-2|.|.|TRBV28
CASQRFTGELFF
TGTGCCAGCCAGCGGTTCACCGGGGAGCTGTTTTTT
>TRBJ2-3|.|.|TRBV9
CASSVRVHPTDTQYF
TGTGCCAGCAGCGTCAGGGTACACCCAACAGATACGCAGTATTTT
>TRBJ2-4|.|.|TRBV6-5
CASRHQGITKNIQYF
TGTGCCAGCAGGCATCAGGGGATAACCAAAAACATTCAGTACTTC
>TRBJ1-1|.|once|TRBV14
CASSQTWSTEAFF
TGTGCCAGCAGCCAAACCTGGAGTACTGAAGCTTTCTTT
>TRBJ1-2|TRBD1|.|TRBV3-1/TRBV3-2
CASSQARTGGPYGYTF
TGTGCCAGCAGCCAAGCTAGAACAGGGGGCCCCTATGGCTACACCTTC
>TRBJ1-1|.|.|TRBV5-1
CASSSTGQAQAFF
TGCGCCAGCAGCTCCACGGGACAAGCTCAAGCTTTCTTT
>TRBJ1-2|.|.|TRBV27
CVIHPETGFNGYTF
TGTGTCATTCACCCGGAGACAGGATTTAATGGCTACACCTTC
>TRBJ2-1|.|.|TRBV7-9
CASSKTSRSYNEQFF
TGTGCCAGCAGCAAGACTAGTCGCTCCTACAATGAGCAGTTCTTC
>TRBJ2-1|.|.|TRBV10-1
CATQPRRYNEQFF
TGCGCCACCCAACCGCGCAGGTACAATGAGCAGTTCTTC
>TRBJ2-7|.|.|TRBV6-2/TRBV6-3
CASSYPLTSGYEQYF
TGTGCCAGCAGTTACCCGCTAACTTCTGGTTACGAGCAGTACTTC
>TRBJ1-2|.|.|TRBV28
CASSPMWGEGYTF
TGTGCCAGCAGTCCTATGTGGGGGGAGGGCTACACCTTC
>TRBJ2-2|.|.|TRBV15
CATSSLRNTGELFF
TGTGCCACCAGCAGCCTCCGGAACACCGGGGAGCTGTTTTTT
>TRBJ1-6|.|.|TRBV28
CASSLTLYNSSLHF
TGTGCCAGCAGTTTGACACTTTATAATTCATCCCTCCACTTT
>TRBJ2-7|.|.|TRBV7-8
CASSLAEATYEQYF
TGTGCCAGCAGCTTAGCCGAAGCCACCTACGAGCAGTACTTC
>TRBJ1-5|.|.|TRBV18
CASSPPQQPQHF
TGTGCCAGCTCACCACCTCAGCAGCCCCAGCATTTT
>TRBJ2-7|.|.|TRBV5-1
CASSVEGNEQYF
TGCGCCAGCAGCGTTGAGGGTAACGAGCAGTACTTC
>TRBJ2-3|TRBD1|.|TRBV10-1
CASSEPQGVRSTDTQYF
TGCGCCAGCAGTGAACCACAGGGGGTCCGGAGCACAGATACGCAGTATTTT
>TRBJ2-7|TRBD2|.|TRBV28
CASSFLSSGINEQYF
TGTGCCAGCAGTTTTTTGTCTAGCGGGATAAACGAGCAGTACTTC
>TRBJ2-3|TRBD1|.|TRBV10-3
CAISTGTGGTDTQYF
TGTGCCATCAGCACCGGGACAGGGGGTACAGATACGCAGTATTTT
>TRBJ1-2|TRBD1|once|TRBV6-1
CASGDRAKGYTF
TGTGCCAGCGGTGACAGGGCTAAGGGCTACACCTTC
>TRBJ2-7|TRBD1|.|TRBV6-5
CASTDRVPSYEQYF
TGTGCCAGCACCGACAGGGTCCCCTCCTACGAGCAGTACTTC
>TRBJ1-1|.|.|TRBV15
CATSSRGNTMRTEAFF
TGTGCCACCAGCAGTAGGGGGAATACGATGAGGACTGAAGCTTTCTTT
>TRBJ1-3|.|once|TRBV7-9
CASSLLQGSLGNTIYF
TGTGCCAGCAGCTTATTGCAGGGCAGTCTTGGAAACACCATATATTTT
>TRBJ2-3|.|.|TRBV9
CASSVGNSRGIDTQYF
TGTGCCAGCAGCGTAGGGAATAGTCGGGGGATAGATACGCAGTATTTT
>TRBJ2-7|.|.|TRBV28
CASSFRTTELKQYF
TGTGCCAGCAGTTTTAGGACTACTGAGCTAAAGCAGTACTTC
>TRBJ2-3|.|.|TRBV29-1
CSVEWRERDTQYF
TGCAGCGTTGAATGGCGGGAACGCGATACGCAGTATTTT